One and the same sample provided the 19 T cell receptor beta chains below, sequenced in a study of cytomegalovirus exposure and HLA in healthy donors. Some clones are missing from TCRdb's copy, which holds only in-frame ones; the method was immunoSEQ multiplex PCR. The data contain under 250,000 clones, roughly 87% of them seen just once; the ten biggest clones take up 12%. The source material was PBMCs. Receptor source: a man aged 18 to 29 in good health and CMV-seropositive.

The rearrangement links TRBV5-4 to TRBJ2-4; 9 positions match TRBD1. V was pared by 2 bases and J by 4 bases, with 4 bases of the junction left unmatched. This CDR3 spans 15 amino acids. CDR1 is SGHNT, CDR2 YYREEE, per germline (reference sequence). Here the CDR3 reads CASSFGTGMKNIQYF. CDR3 coding DNA: TGTGCCAGCAGCTTCGGGACAGGGATGAAAAACATTCAGTACTTC.

The chain combines TRBV10-1 with TRBJ2-3, with D perhaps matching TRBD1 (5 bases). V gave up 4 bases and J gave up 1 base, with 9 bases separating them. Germline CDR1 reads WNHNN; CDR2 reads SYGVQD (reference sequence). The CDR3 spans 14 residues. The CDR3 DNA is TGCGCCAGCAGTGGGGCAGGGCGCACAGATACGCAGTATTTT. It codes for CASSGAGRTDTQYF.

This clone was seen only a few times. The chain links TRBV18 to TRBJ2-5; TRBD2 matches at 11 bases. Germline assignment: CDR1 KGHSH and CDR2 LQKENI. This CDR3 region has 15 residues. Losses at the gene ends were 0 bases for V and 12 bases for J; bases not matched to a gene: 9. The CDR3, as DNA: TGTGCCAGCTCACCACCGTCCATAGCGGGAGGGCAGGAGTACTTC. Translation: CASSPPSIAGGQEYF.

The rearrangement joins TRBV7-6 to TRBJ2-7; 9 positions match TRBD1. The CDR3 consists of 14 residues. The ends lost 5 bases at V and 5 bases at J; junction bases unmatched: 7. Germline CDR1 is SGHVS and CDR2 is FNYEAQ. CDR3 sequence: CASSDWDRDHEQYF. Here the CDR3 DNA reads TGTGCCAGCAGCGATTGGGACAGGGACCACGAGCAGTACTTC. The full variable domain, completed using reference TRBV7-6 and TRBJ2-7, is GAGVSQSPRYKVTKRGQDVALRCDPISGHVSLYWYRQALGQGPEFLTYFNYEAQQDKSGLPNDRFSAERPEGSISTLTIQRTEQRDSAMYRCASSDWDRDHEQYFGPGTRLTVT.

V and J are TRBV25-1 and TRBJ2-1; no clear D. The CDR3 has 14 amino acids. Germline CDR1 reads MGHDK; CDR2 reads SYGVNS. V was cut by 4 bases and J by 10 bases, with 17 bases left in between. The CDR3 protein is CASSGRWPAGEQFF. CDR3 coding DNA: TGTGCCAGCAGTGGCCGGTGGCCCGCCGGGGAGCAGTTCTTC.

This chain uses TRBV29-1 with TRBJ2-1, with 11 bases matching TRBD1. Trimming removed 7 bases from V and 0 bases from J; junction bases left unmatched: 17. This CDR3 is 19 amino acids long. Germline loops: CDR1 SQVTM, CDR2 ANQGSEA. The CDR3 region is CSGSGGRTGGTSSYNEQFF. The CDR3 DNA sequence: TGCAGCGGCAGCGGGGGTCGGACAGGGGGCACAAGCTCCTACAATGAGCAGTTCTTC.

The gene calls are TRBV6-6 and TRBJ1-1; no definite D call. The CDR3 runs 11 residues. Trimming left V 4 bases short and J 4 bases short, with 4 bases between. The V gene's germline CDR1 is MNHNY and CDR2 SVGAGI (reference sequence). CDR3: CASSSITEAFF. The CDR3 coding sequence is TGTGCCAGCAGTTCTATCACTGAAGCTTTCTTT.

The chain has TRBV6-5 and TRBJ1-2; D is undetermined. Germline loops: CDR1 MNHEY, CDR2 SVGAGI. The CDR3 sequence is 14 residues long. With 2 bases removed from V and 1 base from J, the gap between germline ends came to 8 bases. CDR3 region: CASSYGEGNYGYTF. CDR3 bases: TGTGCCAGCAGTTACGGGGAAGGTAACTATGGCTACACCTTC.

The chain carries TRBV29-1 and TRBJ1-1; D remains ambiguous. Trimming shortened V by 6 bases and J by 1 base, and 12 bases separated the two germline ends. CDR1 and CDR2 from the germline V gene are SQVTM and ANQGSEA. The CDR3 has 13 amino acids. This chain's CDR3 is CSVKSQANTEAFF. The CDR3 DNA reads as TGCAGCGTAAAATCCCAGGCGAACACTGAAGCTTTCTTT.

The V and J genes are TRBV6-5 and TRBJ2-5, with D perhaps matching TRBD1 or TRBD2 (5 bases each). Germline CDR1 is MNHEY and CDR2 is SVGAGI. The CDR3 runs to 14 residues. V was clipped by 7 bases and J by 4 bases, with 16 bases between them. CDR3 in DNA: TGTGCCAGCACCGCCCGTGTGGGGGTAGAGACCCAGTACTTC. Translated: CASTARVGVETQYF.

Details on this clone: Its ends do not fully match the called genes, so a read error is possible. This chain links TRBV27 with TRBJ2-1, with a weak D call TRBD2 (5 bases). Germline assignment: CDR1 MNHEY and CDR2 SMNVEV (reference sequence). The CDR3 is 15 residues long. The CDR3 DNA sequence: TGTGCCAGCAGGTTATGGGAGACTTCCTACAATGAGCAGTTCTTC. It translates to CASRLWETSYNEQFF.

The rearrangement links TRBV25-1 to TRBJ1-2, with 7 bases matching TRBD1. The V gene's germline CDR1 is MGHDK and CDR2 SYGVNS. Trimming cost V 2 bases and J 2 bases; bases outside gene matches: 8. This CDR3 contains 16 residues. The CDR3 reads CASSERDSSLNYGYTF. CDR3 nucleotides: TGTGCCAGCAGTGAAAGGGACAGCTCCCTAAACTATGGCTACACCTTC.

The V gene is TRBV7-2, the J gene TRBJ1-2; D perhaps matches TRBD1 (6 bases). Germline CDR1 SGHTA, CDR2 FQGNSA. The CDR3 loop spans 13 amino acids. The V end was cut by 5 bases, the J end by 7 bases, with 14 bases between. CDR3 DNA: TGTGCCAGCAGCATACAGGGAGGGAGTGGCTACACCTTC. It yields the protein CASSIQGGSGYTF.

This chain's CDR3 is CASSPEGGGYNEQFF. CDR3 in DNA: TGTGCCAGCAGCCCGGAGGGAGGGGGATACAATGAGCAGTTCTTC. V is TRBV7-9 and J is TRBJ2-1; perhaps TRBD2 as D (7 bases). CDR1 and CDR2 (germline): SEHNR, FQNEAQ (reference sequence). The CDR3 loop spans 15 amino acids. Trimming cost V 5 bases and J 4 bases, with 15 bases left between them.

The rearrangement joins TRBV5-4 to TRBJ2-5; D is ambiguous. The germline V gene has CDR1 SGHNT and CDR2 YYREEE (reference sequence). V was clipped by 6 bases and J by 5 bases, with 14 bases between them. The CDR3 consists of 13 residues. Here the CDR3 DNA reads TGTGCCAGCACCACAGTCGAGTTGGAGACCCAGTACTTC. Protein product: CASTTVELETQYF.

V is TRBV7-9 and J is TRBJ1-4, with no clear D. The germline V gene encodes CDR1 SEHNR and CDR2 FQNEAQ (reference sequence). V was clipped by 2 bases and J by 0 bases, with 4 bases between them. The CDR3 has 14 residues. In DNA form, the CDR3 reads TGTGCCAGCAGCTTAAGCACAACTAATGAAAAACTGTTTTTT. This encodes CASSLSTTNEKLFF.

This chain links TRBV6-1 with TRBJ1-2, with 7 positions matching TRBD1. Germline V CDR1 and CDR2: MNHNS, SASEGT. This CDR3 has 13 amino acids. The trim removed 2 bases at V and 6 bases at J, leaving 3 bases unmatched. CDR3 region: CASSELTGDGYTF. The CDR3 nucleotides read TGTGCCAGCAGTGAACTTACAGGGGATGGCTACACCTTC.

The gene calls are TRBV7-2 and TRBJ2-7; 9 bases match TRBD2. After removal of 2 bases from V and 4 bases from J, the junction contained 6 bases not matched to a gene. The germline V gene encodes CDR1 SGHTA and CDR2 FQGNSA. CDR3 length: 15 amino acids. CDR3 loop: CASSLSGGRGYEQYF. The CDR3 DNA sequence: TGTGCCAGCAGCTTAAGCGGGGGGAGAGGGTACGAGCAGTACTTC.

The table lists this clone with a count of one. The chain employs TRBV5-1 and TRBJ2-1; no reliable D call. V gave up 0 bases and J gave up 8 bases, with 6 bases separating them. CDR1 and CDR2 (germline): SGHRS, YFSETQ. This CDR3 has 12 residues. CDR3: CASSLAGYEQFF. CDR3 nucleotide sequence: TGCGCCAGCAGCTTGGCCGGCTATGAGCAGTTCTTC.